This T cell receptor beta chain was sequenced during a study of regulatory T cells in long-lasting Graves disease. Study-wide results and limits: Between persistent patients, 2,500 to 3,500 public clonotypes were shared, exceeding the 950 to 1,000 shared between new patients.

Construction of TCR beta libraries relied on iRepertoire HTBI primers and on Arm-PCR targeting CDR3 regions. One entry per CDR3 protein, called by TCRdb with MiXCR from the multiplex PCR reads. The table has about half a million distinct CDR3 sequences, about 20% seen once. Germline V gene lookup returns CDR1 SGHRS and CDR2 YFSETQ. The CDR3 totals 11 residues. To note about this clonotype: Its target is not known. This clone may be a read error of a much larger clone one base away.

Stated time point: persistent/refractory GD, antithyroid drugs over 5 years with positive TRAb. PBMC-derived RNA was used for the TCR library. The material was peripheral blood mononuclear cells (PBMCs), obtained when the disease was refractory, from a patient treated with antithyroid drugs. The chain employs TRBV5-1 and TRBJ1-2; no clear D gene. This TCR derives from a female donor with Graves disease. The CDR3 protein is CASGQTYGCTF. Here the CDR3 DNA reads TGCGCCAGCGGCCAGACTTATGGCTGCACCTTC.